What follows are 11 T cell receptor beta chains derived from one specimen sequenced in a study of cytomegalovirus exposure and HLA in healthy donors. Primers: 60 Vbeta forward and 13 Jbeta reverse. This table comes from immunoSEQ multiplex PCR, and its TCRdb copy is limited to in-frame clones, with some not included. This table holds under 70,000 clones, 65% to 85% found once. The sequencing sample was made of PBMCs. The receptor source for this set is a female donor in good health and CMV-seronegative.

This chain joins TRBV5-6 and TRBJ1-5, with a tentative D call TRBD1 (6 bases). In germline, CDR1 is SGHDT, CDR2 YYEEEE. CDR3 size: 15 residues. Trimming pared 2 bases from V and 10 bases from J, leaving 19 bases between. The DNA of the CDR3 is TGTGCCAGCAGCTTCCATCCGGGACAATATCTCCCCCAGCATTTT. Encoded protein: CASSFHPGQYLPQHF. Full variable domain (remainder filled in from reference TRBV5-6 and TRBJ1-5): DAGVTQSPTHLIKTRGQQVTLRCSPKSGHDTVSWYQQALGQGPQFIFQYYEEEERQRGNFPDRFSGHQFPNYSSELNVNALLLGDSALYLCASSFHPGQYLPQHFGDGTRLSIL.

The CDR3 DNA is TGTGCCAGCAGCTTAGGACAGGTCTATGGCTACACCTTC. It specifies CASSLGQVYGYTF. V and J are TRBV7-2 and TRBJ1-2; D possibly corresponds to TRBD1 (6 bases). The CDR3 runs to 13 residues. V lost 1 base, J lost 4 bases, and 7 bases lay in between. The V gene's germline CDR1 is SGHTA and CDR2 FQGNSA.

The chain combines TRBV18 with TRBJ1-2, with 10 bases matching TRBD1. CDR1 and CDR2 from the germline V gene are KGHSH and LQKENI. The CDR3 contains 13 residues. J lost 8 bases, V lost 2 bases, and 2 bases had no gene match. The CDR3 DNA is TGTGCCAGCTCACCAGACAGGGGGCTGGGCTACACCTTC. Translated, it gives CASSPDRGLGYTF.

This clone turned up a few times. The chain has TRBV9 and TRBJ1-4, with D unclear. Between the trimmed V and J ends, which lost 1 base and 7 bases, there was a span of 17 bases. Germline CDR1 reads SGDLS; CDR2 reads YYNGEE. The CDR3 has 16 amino acids. CDR3 in DNA: TGTGCCAGCAGCGTATCGCCGCGAGGGCTAGGTGAAAAACTGTTTTTT. Amino acid sequence: CASSVSPRGLGEKLFF.

The rearrangement uses TRBV28 and TRBJ1-2; D unclear. CDR3 length equals 18 residues. Trimming shortened V by 2 bases and J by 0 bases, and 19 bases separated the two germline ends. The germline V gene encodes CDR1 MDHEN and CDR2 SYDVKM. CDR3 loop: CASSLIGGGSKANYGYTF. The CDR3 DNA sequence: TGTGCCAGCAGTTTAATCGGTGGCGGTTCAAAAGCTAACTATGGCTACACCTTC.

The chain joins TRBV4-2 to TRBJ2-1; D gene unclear. V lost 0 bases and J lost 2, with 11 bases in between. CDR1 and CDR2 (germline): LGHNA, YNFKEQ. There are 16 residues in the CDR3. CDR3: CASSQDLRPTYNEQFF. The CDR3 nucleotides read TGTGCCAGCAGCCAAGATCTCAGGCCCACCTACAATGAGCAGTTCTTC.

This chain uses TRBV30 with TRBJ1-3; D is possibly TRBD1 (5 bases). The CDR3 is 14 amino acids. Deletions cut 0 bases from V and 4 bases from J, with 10 bases between. Per the germline V gene, CDR1 is GTSNPN and CDR2 is SVGIG (reference sequence). CDR3 DNA: TGTGCCTGGAGTGTTGGGGCAGCGGGAAACACCATATATTTT. Its protein is CAWSVGAAGNTIYF.

V is TRBV4-3 and J is TRBJ2-7, with 10 nucleotides matching TRBD1. The CDR3 totals 12 residues. Germline CDR1 and CDR2: LGHNA and YSLEER. The junction had 0 bases not matched to a gene; V was cut back by 4 bases and J by 6 bases. CDR3 amino acids: CASSRTGGEQYF. DNA for the CDR3: TGCGCCAGCAGCCGGACAGGGGGCGAGCAGTACTTC.

This clone was seen more than once but under ten times. This rearrangement joins TRBV19 to TRBJ1-5; TRBD1 matches 7 bases. The CDR3 extends over 14 amino acids. The germline V gene has CDR1 LNHDA and CDR2 SQIVND (reference sequence). V dropped 6 bases and J dropped 6; count of bases not matched to a gene: 8. CDR3: CASRETGSTQPQHF. CDR3 sequence (DNA): TGTGCCAGTAGGGAGACAGGGTCGACTCAGCCCCAGCATTTT. Looking up the rest from reference TRBV19 and TRBJ1-5 gives the full variable domain: DGGITQSPKYLFRKEGQNVTLSCEQNLNHDAMYWYRQDPGQGLRLIYYSQIVNDFQKGDIAEGYSVSREKKESFPLTVTSAQKNPTAFYLCASRETGSTQPQHFGDGTRLSIL.

This chain links TRBV5-1 with TRBJ2-2, with a tentative D call TRBD1 (5 bases). V lost 1 base, J lost 1 base, and 23 bases lay in between. The CDR3 consists of 20 residues. Looked up from germline, CDR1 is SGHRS and CDR2 is YFSETQ. CDR3 sequence: CASSLSLQEYQSRNTGELFF. In nucleotides, the CDR3 is TGCGCCAGCAGCTTGTCTCTACAGGAGTATCAATCTAGGAACACCGGGGAGCTGTTTTTT.

The V gene is TRBV9, the J gene TRBJ2-2; TRBD1 might be the D (5 bases). Trimming cost V 6 bases and J 0 bases, with 9 bases left between them. CDR1 is SGDLS and CDR2 is YYNGEE in the germline V gene. This CDR3 contains 14 residues. This chain's CDR3 is CASTRGSNTGELFF. CDR3 bases: TGTGCCAGCACTAGGGGCTCGAACACCGGGGAGCTGTTTTTT.